This T cell receptor (beta chain) was recovered during a study of T cells in Graves' hyperthyroidism and ophthalmopathy. The CDR3 covers 15 residues. Germline CDR1 GTSNPN, CDR2 SVGIG (reference sequence). V gave up 3 bases and J gave up 0 bases, with 12 bases separating them. This clonotype was observed at least ten times. Template material for amplifying TCR beta CDR3 regions consisted of RNA transcripts. Using the HTBI primer set, a first-round RT-PCR was run on the TCR CDR3. TCRdb re-analysed the multiplex PCR reads in MiXCR, keeping a single row per CDR3 protein. The profile shows about 600,000 distinct CDR3 sequences, around 13% of them singletons.

The sample was blood. The chain links TRBV30 to TRBJ2-1, with D uncertain. The sequence derives from a woman aged 45-59 years with Graves' ophthalmopathy. Here the CDR3 reads CAWRNTRSSYNEQFF. The DNA for the CDR3 is TGTGCCTGGAGGAACACCCGGAGCTCCTACAATGAGCAGTTCTTC.